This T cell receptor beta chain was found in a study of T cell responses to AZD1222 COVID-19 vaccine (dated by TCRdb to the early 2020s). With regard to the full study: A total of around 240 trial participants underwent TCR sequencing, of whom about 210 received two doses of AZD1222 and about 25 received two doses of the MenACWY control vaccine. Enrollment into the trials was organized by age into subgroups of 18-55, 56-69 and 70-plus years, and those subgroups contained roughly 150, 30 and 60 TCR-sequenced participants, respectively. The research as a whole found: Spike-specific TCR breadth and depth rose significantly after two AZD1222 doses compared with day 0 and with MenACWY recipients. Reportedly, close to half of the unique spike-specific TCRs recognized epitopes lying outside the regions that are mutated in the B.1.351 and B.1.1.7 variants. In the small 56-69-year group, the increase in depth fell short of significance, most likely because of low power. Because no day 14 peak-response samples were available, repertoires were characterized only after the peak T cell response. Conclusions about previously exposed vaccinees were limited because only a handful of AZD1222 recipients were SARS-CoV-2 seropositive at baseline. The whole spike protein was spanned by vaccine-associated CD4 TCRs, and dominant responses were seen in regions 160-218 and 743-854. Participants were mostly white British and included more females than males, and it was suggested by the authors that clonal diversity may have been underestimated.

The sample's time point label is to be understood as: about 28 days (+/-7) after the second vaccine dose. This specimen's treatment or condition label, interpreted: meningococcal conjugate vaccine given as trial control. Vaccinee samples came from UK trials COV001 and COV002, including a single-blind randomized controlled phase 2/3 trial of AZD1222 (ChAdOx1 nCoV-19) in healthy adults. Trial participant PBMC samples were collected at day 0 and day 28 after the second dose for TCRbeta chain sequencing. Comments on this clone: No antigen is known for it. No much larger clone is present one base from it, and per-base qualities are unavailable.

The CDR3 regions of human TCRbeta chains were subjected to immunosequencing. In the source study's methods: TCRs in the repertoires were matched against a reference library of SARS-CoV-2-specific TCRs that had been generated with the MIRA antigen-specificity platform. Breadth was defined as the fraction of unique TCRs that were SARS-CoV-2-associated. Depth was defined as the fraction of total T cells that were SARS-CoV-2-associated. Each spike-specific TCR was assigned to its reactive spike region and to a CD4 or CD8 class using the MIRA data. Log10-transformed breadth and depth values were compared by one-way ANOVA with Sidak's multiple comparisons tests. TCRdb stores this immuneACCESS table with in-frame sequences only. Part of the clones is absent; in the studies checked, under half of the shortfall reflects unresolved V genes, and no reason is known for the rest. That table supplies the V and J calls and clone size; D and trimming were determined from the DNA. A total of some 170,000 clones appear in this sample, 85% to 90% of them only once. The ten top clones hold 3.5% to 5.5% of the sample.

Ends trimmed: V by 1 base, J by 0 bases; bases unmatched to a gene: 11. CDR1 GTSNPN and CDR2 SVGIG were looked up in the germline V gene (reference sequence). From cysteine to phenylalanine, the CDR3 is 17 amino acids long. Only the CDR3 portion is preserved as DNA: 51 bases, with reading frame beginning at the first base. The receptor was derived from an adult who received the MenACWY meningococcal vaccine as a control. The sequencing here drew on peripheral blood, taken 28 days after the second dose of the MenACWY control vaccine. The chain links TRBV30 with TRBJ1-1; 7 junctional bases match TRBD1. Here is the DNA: TGTGCCTGGAGTGGGGATAAAGGGGGCCCCATGAACACTGAAGCTTTCTTT. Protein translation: CAWSGDKGGPMNTEAFF.